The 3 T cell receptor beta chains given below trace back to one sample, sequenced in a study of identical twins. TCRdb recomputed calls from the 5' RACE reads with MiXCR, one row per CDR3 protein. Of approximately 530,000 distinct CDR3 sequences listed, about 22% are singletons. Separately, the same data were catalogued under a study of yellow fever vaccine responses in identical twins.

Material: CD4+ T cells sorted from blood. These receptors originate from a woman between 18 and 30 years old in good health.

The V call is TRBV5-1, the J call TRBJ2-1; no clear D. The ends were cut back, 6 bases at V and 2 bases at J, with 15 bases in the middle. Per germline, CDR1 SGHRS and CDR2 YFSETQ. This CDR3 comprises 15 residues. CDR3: CASKGLVGPYNEQFF. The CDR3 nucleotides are TGCGCCAGCAAGGGCCTGGTCGGGCCCTACAATGAGCAGTTCTTC.

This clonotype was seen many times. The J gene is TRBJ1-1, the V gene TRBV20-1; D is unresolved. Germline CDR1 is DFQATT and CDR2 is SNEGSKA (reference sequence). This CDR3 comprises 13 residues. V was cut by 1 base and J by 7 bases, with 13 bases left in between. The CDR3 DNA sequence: TGCAGTGCTAGAGGCCAAACGGCCATTGAAGCTTTCTTT. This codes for CSARGQTAIEAFF.

The CDR3: CASSLGGTGPYEQYF. The CDR3, as DNA: TGCGCCAGCAGCTTGGGTGGGACGGGTCCCTACGAGCAGTACTTC. The chain uses TRBV5-1 and TRBJ2-7, with D possibly being TRBD1 or TRBD2 (5 bases each). The V and J ends lost 0 bases and 2 bases respectively, with 12 bases between them. Looked up from germline, CDR1 is SGHRS and CDR2 is YFSETQ. CDR3 size: 15 residues.